The 12 T cell receptor beta chains given below trace back to one sample, sequenced in a study of blood T cell repertoires in COVID-19. Sequencing was performed with immunoSEQ multiplex PCR; in TCRdb, only in-frame clones are kept and a portion is missing. The repertoire holds hundreds of thousands of clones, with about 83% as singletons. Sequencing was done on a sample of peripheral blood. The receptor source for this set is a woman aged 25-40 years with COVID-19, enrolled during active disease.

The chain has TRBV9 and TRBJ1-1, with D possibly matching TRBD1 (6 bases). CDR1 and CDR2 from the germline V gene are SGDLS and YYNGEE. There are 15 residues in the CDR3. Trimming removed 0 bases from V and 0 bases from J, with 9 bases in between. The CDR3 DNA reads as TGTGCCAGCAGCGTAGGGGGGCGACTGAACACTGAAGCTTTCTTT. It is translated as CASSVGGRLNTEAFF.

This clone was detected a few times. The J gene is TRBJ2-3, the V gene TRBV9; 9 bases line up with TRBD2. Unmatched junction bases numbered 5, after V lost 0 bases and J lost 3 bases. This CDR3 is 16 amino acids long. Germline V gene sequence: CDR1 SGDLS, CDR2 YYNGEE. The CDR3 reads CASSVDGSGGTDTQYF. CDR3 bases: TGTGCCAGCAGCGTAGATGGAAGCGGGGGGACAGATACGCAGTATTTT.

The chain links TRBV11-3 to TRBJ2-7, with D possibly matching TRBD1 (6 bases). V lost 6 bases and J 4 bases, leaving 13 bases between the germline ends. The CDR3 spans 13 residues. In germline, CDR1 is SGHNT, CDR2 YENEEA. CDR3: CASSKTRGYEQYF. The CDR3 DNA sequence: TGTGCCAGCAGTAAAACCAGGGGTTACGAGCAGTACTTC. The variable domain in full, with the rest retrieved from reference TRBV11-3 and TRBJ2-7, is EAGVVQSPRYKIIEKKQPVAFWCNPISGHNTLYWYLQNLGQGPELLIRYENEEAVDDSQLPKDRFSAERLKGVDSTLKIQPAELGDSAVYLCASSKTRGYEQYFGPGTRLTVT.

Only one count was recorded for this clone. The chain couples TRBV27 to TRBJ1-1; tentative D call: TRBD1 (6 bases). V was cut by 2 bases and J by 3 bases, with 10 bases left in between. The CDR3 is made up of 14 amino acids. Germline V gene sequence: CDR1 MNHEY, CDR2 SMNVEV (reference sequence). CDR3 in DNA: TGTGCCAGCAGTTTAAACAGGGTGGACACTGAAGCTTTCTTT. Translation: CASSLNRVDTEAFF.

V usage is TRBV5-1 and J usage is TRBJ2-5; 11 bases line up with TRBD2. This CDR3 contains 14 residues. Looked up from germline, CDR1 is SGHRS and CDR2 is YFSETQ. With 7 bases clipped from V and 4 bases from J, the junction kept 6 bases outside the gene matches. The CDR3 loop is CASYSGRARETQYF. The DNA for the CDR3 is TGCGCCAGCTATAGCGGGAGGGCCCGAGAGACCCAGTACTTC.

V is TRBV5-1 and J is TRBJ2-7, with TRBD2 matching 10 bases. Per the germline V gene, CDR1 is SGHRS and CDR2 is YFSETQ. This CDR3 has 20 amino acids. Trimming cost V 0 bases and J 2 bases; bases outside gene matches: 17. CDR3 coding DNA: TGCGCCAGCAGCTTGGTCCCAGAGATTTTAGCGGGAGGTTACACCTACGAGCAGTACTTC. Its protein product is CASSLVPEILAGGYTYEQYF.

The genes are TRBV5-4 and TRBJ2-1; TRBD2 aligns across 9 bases. J lost 6 bases, V lost 9 bases, and 10 bases had no gene match. Looked up from germline, CDR1 is SGHNT and CDR2 is YYREEE (reference sequence). This CDR3 is 14 amino acids long. CDR3 sequence reads: CATRGAGGANEQFF. In DNA form, the CDR3 reads TGTGCCACCCGTGGGGCGGGGGGGGCCAATGAGCAGTTCTTC.

V usage is TRBV3-1 (or the pseudogene TRBV3-2) and J usage is TRBJ2-1; 9 bases are a match to TRBD1. This CDR3 contains 15 residues. CDR1 is LGHDT and CDR2 is YNNKEL in the germline V gene (reference sequence). The trim removed 0 bases at V and 9 bases at J, leaving 6 bases unmatched. CDR3 sequence reads: CASSQEGQGRIEQFF. CDR3 coding DNA: TGTGCCAGCAGCCAAGAAGGACAGGGGCGAATTGAGCAGTTCTTC.

J is TRBJ2-5 and V is TRBV18, with TRBD2 as a possible D gene (6 bases). CDR1 and CDR2 from the germline V gene are KGHSH and LQKENI. The CDR3 covers 15 residues. V gave up 6 bases and J gave up 5 bases, with 19 bases separating them. CDR3 protein: CASSLGRSSGETQYF. CDR3 nucleotides: TGTGCCAGCTCGCTAGGACGGTCGAGCGGGGAGACCCAGTACTTC.

The chain has TRBV6-2 or TRBV6-3 and TRBJ1-6, with a possible D match to TRBD1 (6 bases). The germline V gene has CDR1 MNHEY and CDR2 SVGEGT. This CDR3 is built from 15 residues. V gave up 3 bases and J gave up 7 bases, with 13 bases separating them. The CDR3 loop is CASSYLPGDNSPLHF. The CDR3 bases are TGTGCCAGCAGTTATCTCCCAGGGGACAATTCACCCCTCCACTTT.

Written as DNA, the CDR3 is TGTGCCATCAGCGCCTCTAGCGGGACTTGCAATGAGCAGTTCTTC. Residues: CAISASSGTCNEQFF. The rearrangement uses TRBV10-3 and TRBJ2-1; 9 nucleotides align to TRBD2. The CDR3 totals 15 residues. CDR1 ENHRY and CDR2 SYGVKD come from the germline V gene. The V segment lost 6 bases and the J segment 6 bases; nucleotides outside the gene matches: 9.

This chain's CDR3 is CASSAGLAGASSYNEQFF. In nucleotides, the CDR3 is TGTGCCAGCAGCGCGGGACTAGCGGGGGCTAGCTCCTACAATGAGCAGTTCTTC. The chain combines TRBV9 with TRBJ2-1; 14 nucleotides match TRBD2. CDR1 and CDR2 from the germline V gene are SGDLS and YYNGEE. The V segment lost 3 bases and the J segment 0 bases; nucleotides outside the gene matches: 5. This CDR3 contains 18 residues.